The clone carrying this T cell receptor beta chain was detected ten times or more. Its cognate antigen is unknown. RNA transcripts yielded amplified TCR beta CDR3 regions. In the first-round RT-PCR of the TCR CDR3, the HTBI primer set was used. TCRdb fed the multiplex PCR reads into MiXCR, producing one record per CDR3 protein. The table lists around 540,000 distinct CDR3 sequences, around 42% of them singletons, with 8.2% in the top ten. Across 18 months, stable Graves' hyperthyroidism was marked by no progression to ophthalmopathy. The hyperthyroidism was newly diagnosed and had lasted under 2 months; the patients were aged 18 to 65. Diagnoses were established using clinical symptoms, serum thyroxine and TRAb, thyroid ultrasound and orbital computed tomography. Trimming cost V 3 bases and J 0 bases, with 8 bases left between them. This CDR3 has 15 residues. Germline lookup yields CDR1 KGHDR and CDR2 SFDVKD.

This sample was taken from a study of T cells in Graves' hyperthyroidism and ophthalmopathy. Study observations and caveats: Blood also held most thyroid clonotypes expanded beyond 0.001.

The TCR was taken from a woman aged 18-30 years with Graves' hyperthyroidism. The material sequenced was peripheral blood or thyroid tissue (not recorded which). The gene calls are TRBV24-1 and TRBJ1-5; D is uncertain. CDR3 sequence: CATSDPTHSNQPQHF. DNA of the CDR3: TGTGCCACCAGTGATCCGACACATAGCAATCAGCCCCAGCATTTT.